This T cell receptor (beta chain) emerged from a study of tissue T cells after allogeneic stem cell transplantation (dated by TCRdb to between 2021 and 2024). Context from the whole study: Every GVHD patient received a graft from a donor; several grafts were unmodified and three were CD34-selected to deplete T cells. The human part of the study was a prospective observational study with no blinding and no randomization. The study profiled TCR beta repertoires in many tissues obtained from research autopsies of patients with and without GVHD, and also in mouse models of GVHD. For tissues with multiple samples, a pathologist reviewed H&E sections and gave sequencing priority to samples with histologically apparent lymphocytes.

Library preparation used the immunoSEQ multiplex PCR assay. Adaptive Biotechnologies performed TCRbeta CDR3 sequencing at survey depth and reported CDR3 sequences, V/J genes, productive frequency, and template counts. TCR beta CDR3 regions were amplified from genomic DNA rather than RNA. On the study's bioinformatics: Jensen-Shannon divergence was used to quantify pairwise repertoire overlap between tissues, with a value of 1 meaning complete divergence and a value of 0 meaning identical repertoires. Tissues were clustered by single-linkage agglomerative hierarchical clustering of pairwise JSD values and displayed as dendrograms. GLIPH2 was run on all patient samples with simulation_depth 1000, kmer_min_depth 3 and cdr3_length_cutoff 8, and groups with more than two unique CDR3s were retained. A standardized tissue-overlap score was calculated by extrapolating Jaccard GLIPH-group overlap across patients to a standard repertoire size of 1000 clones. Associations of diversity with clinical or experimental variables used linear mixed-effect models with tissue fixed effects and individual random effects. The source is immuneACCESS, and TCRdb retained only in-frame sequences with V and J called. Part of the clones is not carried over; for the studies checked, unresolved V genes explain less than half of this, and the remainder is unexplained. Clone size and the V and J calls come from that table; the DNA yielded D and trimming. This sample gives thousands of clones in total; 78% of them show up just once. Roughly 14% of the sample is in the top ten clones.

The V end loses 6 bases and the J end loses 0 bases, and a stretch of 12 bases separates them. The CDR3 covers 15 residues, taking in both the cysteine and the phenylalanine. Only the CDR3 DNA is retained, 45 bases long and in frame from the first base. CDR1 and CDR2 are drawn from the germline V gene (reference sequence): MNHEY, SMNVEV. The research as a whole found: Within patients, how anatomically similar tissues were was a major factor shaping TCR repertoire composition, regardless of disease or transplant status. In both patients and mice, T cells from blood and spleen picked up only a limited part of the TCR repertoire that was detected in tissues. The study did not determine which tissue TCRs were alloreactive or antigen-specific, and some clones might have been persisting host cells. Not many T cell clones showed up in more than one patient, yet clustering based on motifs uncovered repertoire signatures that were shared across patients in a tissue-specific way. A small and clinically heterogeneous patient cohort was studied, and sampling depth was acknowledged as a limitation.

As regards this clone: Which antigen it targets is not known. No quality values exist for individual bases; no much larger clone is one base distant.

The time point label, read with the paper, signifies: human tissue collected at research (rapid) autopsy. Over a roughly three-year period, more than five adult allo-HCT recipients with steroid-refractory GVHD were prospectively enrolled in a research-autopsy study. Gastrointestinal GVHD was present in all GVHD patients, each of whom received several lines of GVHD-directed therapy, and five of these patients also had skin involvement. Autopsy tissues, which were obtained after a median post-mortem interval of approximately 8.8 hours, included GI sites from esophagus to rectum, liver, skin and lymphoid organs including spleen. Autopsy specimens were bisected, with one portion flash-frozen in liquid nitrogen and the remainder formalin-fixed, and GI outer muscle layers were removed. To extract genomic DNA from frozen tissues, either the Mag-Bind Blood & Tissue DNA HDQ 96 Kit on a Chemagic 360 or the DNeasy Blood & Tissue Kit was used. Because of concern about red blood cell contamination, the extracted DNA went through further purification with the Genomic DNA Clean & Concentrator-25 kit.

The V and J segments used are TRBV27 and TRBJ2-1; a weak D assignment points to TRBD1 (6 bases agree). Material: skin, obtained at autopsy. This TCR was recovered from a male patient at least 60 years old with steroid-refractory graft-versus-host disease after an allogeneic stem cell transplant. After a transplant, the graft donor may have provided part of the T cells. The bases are TGTGCCAGCAGCCGAGGGGGAAGCTCCTACAATGAGCAGTTCTTC. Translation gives CASSRGGSSYNEQFF.